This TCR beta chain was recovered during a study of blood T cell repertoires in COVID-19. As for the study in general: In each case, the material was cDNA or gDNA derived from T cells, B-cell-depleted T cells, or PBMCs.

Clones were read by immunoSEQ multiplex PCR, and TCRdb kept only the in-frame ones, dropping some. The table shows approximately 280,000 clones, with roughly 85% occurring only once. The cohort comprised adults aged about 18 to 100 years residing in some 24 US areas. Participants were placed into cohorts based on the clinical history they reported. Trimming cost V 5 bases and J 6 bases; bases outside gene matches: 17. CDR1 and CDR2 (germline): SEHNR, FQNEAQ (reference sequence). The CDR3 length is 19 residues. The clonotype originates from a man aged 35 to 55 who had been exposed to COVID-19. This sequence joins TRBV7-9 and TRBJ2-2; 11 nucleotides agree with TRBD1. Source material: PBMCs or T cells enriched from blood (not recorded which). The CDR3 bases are TGTGCCAGCAGCCCACTCCCCGGGACAGGGGGAATTGTTGCCGGGGAGCTGTTTTTT. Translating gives CASSPLPGTGGIVAGELFF.